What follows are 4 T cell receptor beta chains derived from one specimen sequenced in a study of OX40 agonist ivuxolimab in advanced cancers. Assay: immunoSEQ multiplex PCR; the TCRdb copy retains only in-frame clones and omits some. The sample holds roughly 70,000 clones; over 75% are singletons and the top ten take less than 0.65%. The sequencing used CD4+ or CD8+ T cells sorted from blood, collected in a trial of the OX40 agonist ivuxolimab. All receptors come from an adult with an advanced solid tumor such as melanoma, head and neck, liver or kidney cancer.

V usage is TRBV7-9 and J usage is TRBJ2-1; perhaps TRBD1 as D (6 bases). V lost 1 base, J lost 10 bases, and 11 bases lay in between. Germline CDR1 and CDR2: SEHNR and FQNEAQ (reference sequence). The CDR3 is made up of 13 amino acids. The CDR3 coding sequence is TGTGCCAGCAGCTTAGAACAGGGCAGAGAGCAGTTCTTC. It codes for CASSLEQGREQFF.

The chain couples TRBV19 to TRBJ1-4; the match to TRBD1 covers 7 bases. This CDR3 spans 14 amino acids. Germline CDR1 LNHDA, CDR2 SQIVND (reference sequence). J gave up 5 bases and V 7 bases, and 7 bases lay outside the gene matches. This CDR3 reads CASKGTVGNEKLFF. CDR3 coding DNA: TGTGCCAGTAAGGGGACAGTCGGGAATGAAAAACTGTTTTTT.

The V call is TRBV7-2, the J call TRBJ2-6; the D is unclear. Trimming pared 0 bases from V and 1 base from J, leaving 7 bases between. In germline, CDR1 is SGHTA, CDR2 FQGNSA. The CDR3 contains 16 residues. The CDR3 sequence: CASSLASASGANVLTF. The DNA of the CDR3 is TGTGCCAGCAGCTTAGCGTCAGCATCTGGGGCCAACGTCCTGACTTTC. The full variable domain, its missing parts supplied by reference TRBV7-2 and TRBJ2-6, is GAGVSQSPSNKVTEKGKDVELRCDPISGHTALYWYRQSLGQGLEFLIYFQGNSAPDKSGLPSDRFSAERTGGSVSTLTIQRTQQEDSAVYLCASSLASASGANVLTFGAGSRLTVL.

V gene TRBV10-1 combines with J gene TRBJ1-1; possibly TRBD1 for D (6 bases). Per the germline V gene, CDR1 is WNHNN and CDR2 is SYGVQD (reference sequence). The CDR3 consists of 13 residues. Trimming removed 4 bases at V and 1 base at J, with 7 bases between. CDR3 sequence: CASSGQANTEAFF. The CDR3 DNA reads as TGCGCCAGCAGTGGACAGGCGAACACTGAAGCTTTCTTT.